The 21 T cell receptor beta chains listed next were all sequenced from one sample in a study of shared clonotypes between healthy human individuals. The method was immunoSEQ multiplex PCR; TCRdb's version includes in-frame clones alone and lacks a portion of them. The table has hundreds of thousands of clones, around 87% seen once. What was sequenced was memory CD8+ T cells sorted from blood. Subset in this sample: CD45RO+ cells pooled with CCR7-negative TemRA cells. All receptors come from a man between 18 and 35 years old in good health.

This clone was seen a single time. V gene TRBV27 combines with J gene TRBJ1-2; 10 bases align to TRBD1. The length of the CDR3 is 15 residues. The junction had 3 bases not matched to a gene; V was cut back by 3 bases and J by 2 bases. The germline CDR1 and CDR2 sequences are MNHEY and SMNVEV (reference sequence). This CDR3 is CASSFETGGNYGYTF. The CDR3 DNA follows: TGTGCCAGCAGTTTTGAGACAGGGGGCAACTATGGCTACACCTTC.

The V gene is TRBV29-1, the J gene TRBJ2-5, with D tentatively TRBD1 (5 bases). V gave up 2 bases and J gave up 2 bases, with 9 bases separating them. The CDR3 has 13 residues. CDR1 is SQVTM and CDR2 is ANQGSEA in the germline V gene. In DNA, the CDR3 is TGCAGCGTTGAAAACAGGCCTCAAGAGACCCAGTACTTC. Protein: CSVENRPQETQYF. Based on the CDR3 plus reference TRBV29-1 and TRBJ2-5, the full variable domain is SAVISQKPSRDICQRGTSLTIQCQVDSQVTMMFWYRQQPGQSLTLIATANQGSEATYESGFVIDKFPISRPNLTFSTLTVSNMSPEDSSIYLCSVENRPQETQYFGPGTRLLVL.

The CDR3: CASSVETSVGETQYF. The CDR3 region has the DNA TGTGCCAGCAGCGTGGAGACTAGTGTTGGGGAGACCCAGTACTTC. V is TRBV9 and J is TRBJ2-5, with D possibly being TRBD2 (6 bases). Germline lookup yields CDR1 SGDLS and CDR2 YYNGEE. The V end was cut by 2 bases, the J end by 5 bases, with 16 bases between. CDR3 length equals 15 residues.

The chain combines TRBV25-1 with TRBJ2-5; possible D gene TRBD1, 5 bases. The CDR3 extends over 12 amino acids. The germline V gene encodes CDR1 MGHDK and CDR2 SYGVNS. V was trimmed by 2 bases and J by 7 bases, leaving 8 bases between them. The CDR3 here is CASSERGRTQYF. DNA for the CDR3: TGTGCCAGCAGTGAAAGGGGAAGGACCCAGTACTTC.

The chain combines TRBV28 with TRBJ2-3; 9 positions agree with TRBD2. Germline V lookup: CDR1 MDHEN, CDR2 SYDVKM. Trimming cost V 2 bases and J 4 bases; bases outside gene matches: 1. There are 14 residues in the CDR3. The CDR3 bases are TGTGCCAGCAGTTTAGCGGGGGGGTCAGATACGCAGTATTTT. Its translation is CASSLAGGSDTQYF.

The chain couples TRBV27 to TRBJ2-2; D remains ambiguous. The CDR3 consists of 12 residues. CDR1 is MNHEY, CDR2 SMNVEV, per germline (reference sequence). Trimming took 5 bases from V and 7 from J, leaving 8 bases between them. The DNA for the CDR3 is TGTGCCAGCAGTCTTCGGAGCGGGGAGCTGTTTTTT. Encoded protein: CASSLRSGELFF.

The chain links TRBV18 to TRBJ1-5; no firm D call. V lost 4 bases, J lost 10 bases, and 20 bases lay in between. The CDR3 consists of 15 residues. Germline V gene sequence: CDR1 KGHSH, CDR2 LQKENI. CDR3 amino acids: CASSHLHPTISPQHF. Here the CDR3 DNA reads TGTGCCAGCTCACACCTCCACCCCACAATCAGTCCCCAGCATTTT. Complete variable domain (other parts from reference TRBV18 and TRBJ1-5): NAGVMQNPRHLVRRRGQEARLRCSPMKGHSHVYWYRQLPEEGLKFMVYLQKENIIDESGMPKERFSAEFPKEGPSILRIQQVVRGDSAAYFCASSHLHPTISPQHFGDGTRLSIL.

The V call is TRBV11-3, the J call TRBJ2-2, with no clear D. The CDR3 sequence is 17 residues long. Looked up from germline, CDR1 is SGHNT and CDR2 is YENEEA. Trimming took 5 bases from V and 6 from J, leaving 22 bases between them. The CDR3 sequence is CASSQDSGWAPAGELFF. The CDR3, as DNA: TGTGCCAGCAGCCAAGATAGTGGCTGGGCGCCGGCCGGGGAGCTGTTTTTT.

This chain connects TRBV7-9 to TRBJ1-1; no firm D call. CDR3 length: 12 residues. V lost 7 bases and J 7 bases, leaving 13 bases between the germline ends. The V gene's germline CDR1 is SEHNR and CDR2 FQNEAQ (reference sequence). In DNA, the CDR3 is TGTGCCAGCAATCAGGTTACCTATGAAGCTTTCTTT. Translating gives CASNQVTYEAFF.

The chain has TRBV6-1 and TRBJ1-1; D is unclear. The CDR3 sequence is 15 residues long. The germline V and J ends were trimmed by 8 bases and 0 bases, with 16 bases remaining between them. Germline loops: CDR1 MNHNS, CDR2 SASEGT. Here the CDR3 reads CASLRWGSMNTEAFF. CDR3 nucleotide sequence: TGTGCCAGCCTCCGATGGGGAAGCATGAACACTGAAGCTTTCTTT.

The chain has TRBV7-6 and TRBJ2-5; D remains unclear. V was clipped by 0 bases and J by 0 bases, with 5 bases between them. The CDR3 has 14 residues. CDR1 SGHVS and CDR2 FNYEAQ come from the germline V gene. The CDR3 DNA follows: TGTGCCAGCAGCTTAGCGCCAGACCAAGAGACCCAGTACTTC. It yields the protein CASSLAPDQETQYF.

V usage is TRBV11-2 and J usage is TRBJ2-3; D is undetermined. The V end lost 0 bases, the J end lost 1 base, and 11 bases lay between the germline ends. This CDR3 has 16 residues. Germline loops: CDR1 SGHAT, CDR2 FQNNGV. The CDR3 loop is CASSLDQATRTDTQYF. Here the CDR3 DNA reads TGTGCCAGCAGCTTAGATCAGGCTACCCGCACAGATACGCAGTATTTT.

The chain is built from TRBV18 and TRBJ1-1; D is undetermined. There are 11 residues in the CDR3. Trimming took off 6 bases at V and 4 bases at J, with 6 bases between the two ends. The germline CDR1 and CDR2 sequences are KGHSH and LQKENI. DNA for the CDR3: TGTGCCAGCTCGATCGGCACTGAAGCTTTCTTT. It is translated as CASSIGTEAFF.

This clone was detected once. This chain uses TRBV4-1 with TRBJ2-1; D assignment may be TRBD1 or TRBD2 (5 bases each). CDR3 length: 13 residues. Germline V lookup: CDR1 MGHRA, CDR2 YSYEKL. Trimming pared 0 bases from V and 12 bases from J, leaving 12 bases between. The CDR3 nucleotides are TGCGCCAGCAGCCAAGATGAGGGGAGTGTGCAGTTCTTC. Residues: CASSQDEGSVQFF.

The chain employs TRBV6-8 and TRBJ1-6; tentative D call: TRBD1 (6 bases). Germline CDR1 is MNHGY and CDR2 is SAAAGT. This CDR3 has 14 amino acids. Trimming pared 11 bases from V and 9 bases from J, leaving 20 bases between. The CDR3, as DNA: TGTGCCGGCGATTCAGGGGCTCGTAGTTCACCCCTCCACTTT. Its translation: CAGDSGARSSPLHF.

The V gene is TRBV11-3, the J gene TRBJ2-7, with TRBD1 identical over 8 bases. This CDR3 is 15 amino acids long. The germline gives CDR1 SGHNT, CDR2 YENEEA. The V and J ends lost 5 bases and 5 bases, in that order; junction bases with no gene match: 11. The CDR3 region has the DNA TGTGCCAGCAGCCCTTGGGGACAGGATCCTCACGAGCAGTACTTC. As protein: CASSPWGQDPHEQYF.

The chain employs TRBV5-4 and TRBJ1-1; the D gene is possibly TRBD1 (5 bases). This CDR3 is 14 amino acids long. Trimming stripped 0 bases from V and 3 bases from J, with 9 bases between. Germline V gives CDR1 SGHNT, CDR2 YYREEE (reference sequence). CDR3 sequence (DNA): TGTGCCAGCAGCTTGGATTTGGGGGACACTGAAGCTTTCTTT. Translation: CASSLDLGDTEAFF.

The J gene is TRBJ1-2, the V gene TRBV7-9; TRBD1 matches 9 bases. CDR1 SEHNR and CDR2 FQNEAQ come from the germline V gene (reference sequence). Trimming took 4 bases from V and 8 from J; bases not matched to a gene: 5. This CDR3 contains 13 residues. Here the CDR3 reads CASSYTGGEGYTF. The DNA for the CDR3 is TGTGCCAGCAGCTATACAGGGGGCGAAGGCTACACCTTC.

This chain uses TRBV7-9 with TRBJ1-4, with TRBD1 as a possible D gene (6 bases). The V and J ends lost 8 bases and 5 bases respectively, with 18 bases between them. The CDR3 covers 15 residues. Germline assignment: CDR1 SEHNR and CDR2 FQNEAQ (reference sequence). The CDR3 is CASESPGQGNEKLFF. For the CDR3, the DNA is TGTGCCAGCGAAAGTCCAGGTCAGGGGAATGAAAAACTGTTTTTT.

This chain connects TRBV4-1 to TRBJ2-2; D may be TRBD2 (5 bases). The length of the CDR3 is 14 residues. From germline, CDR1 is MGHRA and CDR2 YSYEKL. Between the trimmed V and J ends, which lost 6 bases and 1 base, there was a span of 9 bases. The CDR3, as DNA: TGCGCCAGCAGAATGCGGGTGAACACCGGGGAGCTGTTTTTT. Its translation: CASRMRVNTGELFF.

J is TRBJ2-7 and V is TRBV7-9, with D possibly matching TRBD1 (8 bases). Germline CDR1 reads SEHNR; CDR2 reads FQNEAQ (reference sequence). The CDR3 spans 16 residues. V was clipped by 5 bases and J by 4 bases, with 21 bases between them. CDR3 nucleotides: TGTGCCAGCAGCAAACTCCTCGGACAGGGAGGGTACGAGCAGTACTTC. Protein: CASSKLLGQGGYEQYF.